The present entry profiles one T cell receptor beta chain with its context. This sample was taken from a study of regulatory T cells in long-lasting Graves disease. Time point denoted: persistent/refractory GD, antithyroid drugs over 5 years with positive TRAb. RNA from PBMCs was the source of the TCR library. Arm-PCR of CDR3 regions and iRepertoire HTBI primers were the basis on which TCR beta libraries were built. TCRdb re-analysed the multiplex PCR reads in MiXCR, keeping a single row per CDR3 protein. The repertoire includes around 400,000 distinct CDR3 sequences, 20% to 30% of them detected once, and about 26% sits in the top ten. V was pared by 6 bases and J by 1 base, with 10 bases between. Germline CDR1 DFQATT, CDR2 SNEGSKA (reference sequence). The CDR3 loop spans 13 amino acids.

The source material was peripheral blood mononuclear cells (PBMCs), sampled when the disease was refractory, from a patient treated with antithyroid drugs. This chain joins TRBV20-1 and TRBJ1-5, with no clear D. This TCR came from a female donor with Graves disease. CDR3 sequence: CSADTESNQPQHF. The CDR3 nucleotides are TGCAGTGCCGATACAGAGAGCAATCAGCCCCAGCATTTT.